The sequence of this T cell receptor beta chain was determined in a study of blood T cell repertoires in COVID-19. For the study at large: Acute-phase and convalescent COVID-19 samples originated in the United States, Italy and Spain. The analysed material was cDNA or gDNA that came from T cells, B-cell-depleted T cells, or PBMCs.

Authors' methods: Quantification of nucleated cells was approximated via reference gene primer amplification. Sequencing used immunoSEQ multiplex PCR; TCRdb keeps in-frame clones, though not all of them. The V and J calls and clone size were taken over from that table, and D and trimming were inferred from the DNA. The table shows 200,000 to 300,000 clones, with approximately 86% occurring only once. CDR1 and CDR2 from the germline V gene are KGHSH and LQKENI. The CDR3 runs to 13 residues. The TCR comes from a young man with active or convalescent COVID-19. This chain links TRBV18 with TRBJ2-2; D is unresolved. The sequenced sample consisted of peripheral blood. CDR3 bases: TGTACTACGAATGAAGTCGGCACCGGGGAGCTGTTTTTT. Protein product: CTTNEVGTGELFF.